This T cell receptor (beta chain) was sequenced for a study of shared clonotypes between healthy human individuals. Here immunoSEQ multiplex PCR was the method, and the copy in TCRdb shows in-frame clones only, minus some. This table has 600,000 to 800,000 clones, 72% appearing once. The clonotype originates from a woman aged 30 to 39 in good health. Source material: memory CD4+ T cells sorted from blood. The subset denotes: CD45RA-negative fraction.

The chain's CDR3 is CASRSGPNTEAFF. CDR3 nucleotides: TGTGCCAGCAGATCAGGCCCGAACACTGAAGCTTTCTTT. The chain combines TRBV5-4 with TRBJ1-1; D is unresolved. Trimming stripped 5 bases from V and 1 base from J, with 9 bases between. The CDR3 is 13 amino acids. Looked up from germline, CDR1 is SGHNT and CDR2 is YYREEE (reference sequence).